What follows are 23 T cell receptor beta chains derived from one specimen sequenced in a study of shared clonotypes between healthy human individuals. Using immunoSEQ multiplex PCR, the repertoire was profiled, and TCRdb retains in-frame clones only, with some absent. In the table there are about 990,000 clones, 70% to 80% of which are singletons. What was sequenced was memory CD4+ T cells from PBMCs. Subset given: CD45RA-negative fraction. Source of these receptors: a man between 18 and 35 years old in good health. Some clones in this sample may be carry-over from other donors' samples.

The rearrangement uses TRBV5-4 and TRBJ2-1; 8 nucleotides match TRBD2. Germline V gene data show CDR1 as SGHNT and CDR2 as YYREEE (reference sequence). CDR3 size: 15 residues. The V segment lost 4 bases and the J segment 1 base; nucleotides outside the gene matches: 4. CDR3 sequence reads: CASSPGGWSYNEQFF. CDR3 coding DNA: TGTGCCAGCAGCCCGGGAGGGTGGTCCTACAATGAGCAGTTCTTC. The full variable domain, with the rest looked up from reference TRBV5-4 and TRBJ2-1, is ETGVTQSPTHLIKTRGQQVTLRCSSQSGHNTVSWYQQALGQGPQFIFQYYREEENGRGNFPPRFSGLQFPNYSSELNVNALELDDSALYLCASSPGGWSYNEQFFGPGTRLTVL.

This clone was seen once. The V call is TRBV7-9, the J call TRBJ1-2; 9 bases are a match to TRBD1. CDR1 is SEHNR and CDR2 is FQNEAQ in the germline V gene (reference sequence). V lost 6 bases and J lost 3; bases outside the gene matches: 5. The CDR3 has 14 residues. In DNA, the CDR3 is TGTGCCAGCAGATCCGACAGGGGGGACTATGGCTACACCTTC. Translating it yields CASRSDRGDYGYTF.

The chain has TRBV5-6 and TRBJ2-7, with D possibly matching TRBD1 (6 bases). Trimming cost V 4 bases and J 5 bases, with 10 bases left between them. The CDR3 loop spans 12 amino acids. Per germline, CDR1 SGHDT and CDR2 YYEEEE. The CDR3 sequence is CASSRDIHEQYF. The DNA of the CDR3 is TGTGCCAGCAGCCGGGACATCCACGAGCAGTACTTC.

The V gene is TRBV6-1, the J gene TRBJ2-5, with D possibly TRBD2 on 5 matching bases. CDR1 and CDR2 (germline): MNHNS, SASEGT. CDR3 length: 14 residues. V was cut by 2 bases and J by 7 bases, with 14 bases left in between. The CDR3 DNA sequence: TGTGCCAGCAGTGAACGGAAGGATGCGGGGACCCAGTACTTC. Encoded protein: CASSERKDAGTQYF.

The chain employs TRBV7-2 and TRBJ2-6; 7 nucleotides line up with TRBD2. Germline V lookup: CDR1 SGHTA, CDR2 FQGNSA. V gave up 5 bases and J gave up 4 bases; unmatched junction bases: 5. This CDR3 is 15 amino acids long. CDR3 sequence: CASSTSDAGANVLTF. For the CDR3, the DNA is TGTGCCAGCAGCACTAGCGACGCCGGGGCCAACGTCCTGACTTTC. The complete variable domain, with remaining parts taken from reference TRBV7-2 and TRBJ2-6, reads GAGVSQSPSNKVTEKGKDVELRCDPISGHTALYWYRQSLGQGLEFLIYFQGNSAPDKSGLPSDRFSAERTGGSVSTLTIQRTQQEDSAVYLCASSTSDAGANVLTFGAGSRLTVL.

The chain carries TRBV5-1 and TRBJ2-3; the D gene is possibly TRBD2 (6 bases). Germline lookup yields CDR1 SGHRS and CDR2 YFSETQ. The V gene lost 4 bases and the J gene lost 0 bases, with 15 bases spanning the gap. CDR3 length: 16 amino acids. The CDR3, as DNA: TGCGCCAGCAGCCCGATAGCGGTAACTAGCACAGATACGCAGTATTTT. Its protein product is CASSPIAVTSTDTQYF. Full variable domain (outside the CDR3, taken from reference TRBV5-1 and TRBJ2-3): KAGVTQTPRYLIKTRGQQVTLSCSPISGHRSVSWYQQTPGQGLQFLFEYFSETQRNKGNFPGRFSGRQFSNSRSEMNVSTLELGDSALYLCASSPIAVTSTDTQYFGPGTRLTVL.

V and J are TRBV7-6 and TRBJ2-3, with D maybe TRBD1 (6 bases). Germline CDR1 SGHVS, CDR2 FNYEAQ. The length of the CDR3 is 14 residues. Trimming left V 5 bases short and J 5 bases short, with 14 bases between. CDR3 residues: CASSPGQFRDTQYF. The CDR3 DNA sequence: TGTGCCAGCAGCCCAGGACAGTTCCGAGATACGCAGTATTTT.

The rearrangement uses TRBV6-6 and TRBJ2-5; 9 nucleotides align to TRBD1. V was pared by 6 bases and J by 4 bases, with 9 bases of the junction left unmatched. CDR3 length: 15 amino acids. Per germline, CDR1 MNHNY and CDR2 SVGAGI (reference sequence). This CDR3 reads CASRIRTGARETQYF. CDR3 nucleotides: TGTGCCAGCAGGATACGGACAGGGGCGAGAGAGACCCAGTACTTC.

The gene calls are TRBV7-2 and TRBJ2-2; no firm D call. Germline assignment: CDR1 SGHTA and CDR2 FQGNSA. The V gene lost 3 bases and the J gene lost 1 base, with 9 bases spanning the gap. The CDR3 has 15 residues. CDR3 sequence: CASSFIRGNTGELFF. The CDR3 coding sequence is TGTGCCAGCAGCTTTATTCGCGGGAACACCGGGGAGCTGTTTTTT. Filled out from reference TRBV7-2 and TRBJ2-2, the complete variable domain reads GAGVSQSPSNKVTEKGKDVELRCDPISGHTALYWYRQSLGQGLEFLIYFQGNSAPDKSGLPSDRFSAERTGGSVSTLTIQRTQQEDSAVYLCASSFIRGNTGELFFGEGSRLTVL.

This clone was seen a handful of times. The chain is built from TRBV28 and TRBJ2-2; TRBD1 is a possible D gene (5 bases). The CDR3 runs 13 residues. Germline CDR1 reads MDHEN; CDR2 reads SYDVKM. V was clipped by 11 bases and J by 1 base, with 11 bases between them. CDR3 nucleotides: TGTGCCGCTTTCAGGGTGAACACCGGGGAGCTGTTTTTT. Amino acid sequence: CAAFRVNTGELFF. Based on the CDR3 plus reference TRBV28 and TRBJ2-2, the full variable domain is DVKVTQSSRYLVKRTGEKVFLECVQDMDHENMFWYRQDPGLGLRLIYFSYDVKMKEKGDIPEGYSVSREKKERFSLILESASTNQTSMYLCAAFRVNTGELFFGEGSRLTVL.

The chain couples TRBV2 to TRBJ2-7; no definite D call. The CDR3 runs to 12 residues. Germline V gives CDR1 SNHLY, CDR2 FYNNEI. Deletions cut 2 bases from V and 3 bases from J, with 5 bases between. The CDR3 spells CASSEMIYEQYF. The CDR3 DNA follows: TGTGCCAGCAGTGAAATGATCTACGAGCAGTACTTC.

This chain uses TRBV10-1 with TRBJ1-2; 9 positions match TRBD1. Trimming cost V 4 bases and J 7 bases; bases outside gene matches: 4. The CDR3 totals 13 residues. CDR1 and CDR2 from the germline V gene are WNHNN and SYGVQD (reference sequence). The CDR3 sequence is CASSGTGGSGYTF. The CDR3 bases are TGCGCCAGCAGTGGAACAGGGGGCAGTGGCTACACCTTC.

In nucleotides, the CDR3 is TGTGCCAGCAGTGATCCAGCGGGAGCCTCCAATGAGCAGTTCTTC. This sequence encodes CASSDPAGASNEQFF. This rearrangement joins TRBV25-1 to TRBJ2-1; 8 bases are shared with TRBD2. Trimming at V came to 3 bases and at J to 6 bases, leaving 7 bases not matched to a gene. Germline CDR1 and CDR2: MGHDK and SYGVNS. CDR3 size: 15 residues.

With regard to this clone: This specimen includes other DNA sequences encoding the same CDR3. The chain recombines TRBV7-6 with TRBJ2-3; no clear D. The germline V gene has CDR1 SGHVS and CDR2 FNYEAQ. The CDR3 loop spans 15 amino acids. The V and J ends lost 0 bases and 4 bases respectively, with 11 bases between them. The DNA of the CDR3 is TGTGCCAGCAGCTTAGCTACGTCCCGGGCAGATACGCAGTATTTT. It specifies CASSLATSRADTQYF.

V gene TRBV9 combines with J gene TRBJ2-6; weak D call: TRBD1 (6 bases). The CDR3 is made up of 15 amino acids. V shed 3 bases and J shed 6 bases, with 13 bases lying between them. From germline, CDR1 is SGDLS and CDR2 YYNGEE. The CDR3 nucleotides are TGTGCCAGCAGCGCACAGGGCCTCGCGGCCAACGTCCTGACTTTC. Translation: CASSAQGLAANVLTF.

This clone has just one count. The rearrangement uses TRBV6-6 and TRBJ1-1; TRBD1 matches 7 bases. The junction had 2 bases not matched to a gene; V was cut back by 5 bases and J by 11 bases. The CDR3 spans 10 residues. Germline V gene sequence: CDR1 MNHNY, CDR2 SVGAGI (reference sequence). The CDR3 here is CASSDRVAFF. The DNA of the CDR3 is TGTGCCAGCAGTGACAGGGTGGCTTTCTTT.

V and J are TRBV5-1 and TRBJ2-2, with D perhaps matching TRBD1 or TRBD2 (5 bases each). This CDR3 comprises 15 residues. Germline CDR1 SGHRS, CDR2 YFSETQ. With 5 bases removed from V and 4 bases from J, the gap between germline ends came to 15 bases. CDR3 sequence: CASRPPGLSTGELFF. CDR3 bases: TGCGCCAGCAGGCCCCCGGGGCTGAGCACCGGGGAGCTGTTTTTT. Using reference TRBV5-1 and TRBJ2-2 for the parts outside the CDR3, the full variable domain is KAGVTQTPRYLIKTRGQQVTLSCSPISGHRSVSWYQQTPGQGLQFLFEYFSETQRNKGNFPGRFSGRQFSNSRSEMNVSTLELGDSALYLCASRPPGLSTGELFFGEGSRLTVL.

The CDR3: CASSQGGGGATGTQYF. The CDR3 DNA reads as TGTGCCAGCAGCCAAGGGGGAGGGGGCGCGACGGGTACGCAGTATTTT. The chain combines TRBV4-2 with TRBJ2-3; D is possibly TRBD1 or TRBD2 (7 bases each). Trimming cost V 1 base and J 8 bases, with 19 bases left between them. The CDR3 length is 16 residues. The germline CDR1 and CDR2 sequences are LGHNA and YNFKEQ.

The chain has TRBV2 and TRBJ1-1, with no clear D. The CDR3 covers 14 residues. The germline V gene encodes CDR1 SNHLY and CDR2 FYNNEI. Trimming pared 4 bases from V and 1 base from J, leaving 10 bases between. CDR3 in DNA: TGTGCCAGCAGTGGGGTAAACAGGAACACTGAAGCTTTCTTT. It encodes CASSGVNRNTEAFF.

The rearrangement links TRBV30 to TRBJ2-3; D is unclear. This CDR3 comprises 12 residues. The V end lost 4 bases, the J end lost 6 bases, and 11 bases lay between the germline ends. Germline V gives CDR1 GTSNPN, CDR2 SVGIG (reference sequence). The CDR3 reads CAWMDDSDTQYF. The CDR3 DNA is TGTGCCTGGATGGACGACTCGGATACGCAGTATTTT.

The chain carries TRBV6-6 and TRBJ1-5; 9 nucleotides align to TRBD1. CDR1 and CDR2 (germline): MNHNY, SVGAGI (reference sequence). CDR3 length equals 14 residues. Trimming at V came to 6 bases and at J to 4 bases, leaving 4 bases not matched to a gene. CDR3: CASRGDRENQPQHF. In DNA, the CDR3 is TGTGCCAGCAGGGGGGACAGGGAGAATCAGCCCCAGCATTTT.

This clone came up many times. The rearrangement links TRBV27 to TRBJ1-3, with a weak D call TRBD1 (6 bases). The length of the CDR3 is 17 residues. V was clipped by 4 bases and J by 0 bases, with 16 bases between them. The germline V gene has CDR1 MNHEY and CDR2 SMNVEV (reference sequence). The CDR3 nucleotides are TGTGCCAGCAGTTCCGGCGGGGGGCCGAGCTCTGGAAACACCATATATTTT. It encodes CASSSGGGPSSGNTIYF.

V usage is TRBV15 and J usage is TRBJ1-3; D perhaps matches TRBD1 (6 bases). The germline V and J ends were trimmed by 0 bases and 2 bases, with 11 bases remaining between them. The CDR3 totals 16 residues. Germline-derived CDR1 and CDR2 are LNHNV and YYDKDF (reference sequence). CDR3 region: CATSREVTGPGNTIYF. Here the CDR3 DNA reads TGTGCCACCAGCAGAGAGGTGACAGGCCCTGGAAACACCATATATTTT.